The rows below give T cell receptor beta chains drawn from one sample of a study of control samples from healthy donors and cancer patients. The data were produced by immunoSEQ multiplex PCR, yet TCRdb's version contains in-frame clones alone and is incomplete. The sample consists of around 80,000 clones, 87% of them appearing once. Sequenced: blood. Source of these receptors: a man aged 50 to 60 in good health. Both conserved end residues are trimmed from each CDR3. The D gene is left open where the match is weak. The listing skips clone size in some rows; elsewhere it reads once, few, many or a size class.

j_call,v_call,d_call,clone_size,cdr3_aa
TRBJ1-1,TRBV24-1,.,.,ATSPSQGRGTEAF
TRBJ1-4,TRBV10-1,TRBD1,.,ASSDTGVGKLF
TRBJ2-7,TRBV7-9,.,.,ASSPGGFAYEQY
TRBJ1-1,TRBV5-1,.,.,ASSGNYLGNTEAF
TRBJ2-3,TRBV6-5,.,.,ASRDLRGTDTQY
TRBJ2-5,TRBV24-1,TRBD2,.,ATSLAGAETQY
TRBJ2-3,TRBV6-1,.,.,ASGRTASTDTQY
TRBJ1-1,TRBV4-3,.,.,ASSQARAALNTEAF
TRBJ1-5,TRBV29-1,.,.,SVGDRNNQPQH
TRBJ2-3,TRBV24-1,TRBD2,.,ATSDFPGLAEGKDTQY
TRBJ1-2,TRBV24-1,.,once,ATFNPDSSNYGYT
TRBJ1-1,TRBV7-2,.,.,ASSFRQARDTEAF
TRBJ2-5,TRBV15,TRBD2,once,ATSIGGGETETQY
TRBJ2-3,TRBV10-1,.,.,ASSELGREGTDTQY
TRBJ2-1,TRBV10-3,.,.,AISDGVGLLSYNEQF
TRBJ1-5,TRBV5-1,.,.,ASSLGGDQPQH